This T cell receptor beta chain was profiled in a study of naive and memory T cell subsets (dated by TCRdb to the late 2010s). Regarding the complete study: Sorted naive and memory T cell subsets from peripheral blood were analyzed in the study using a UMI-based, open-source pipeline for TCR alpha and beta sequencing. IgG serology results and the functional CMV T cell responses were in complete agreement. RNA was DNase-treated and reverse transcribed with TCR constant-region primers, mostly using SuperScript III. What the study reported, not specific to this receptor: RNA-based TCR counts may be influenced by expression changes linked to T cell activation and differentiation. After error correction, over 90% of naive TCR sequences appeared only once, giving much steeper abundance distributions than memory subsets. Clonotypes were defined as single alpha or beta chain sequences, not paired alpha/beta receptors. Naive repertoires, especially CD8, contained a few larger clonotypes, possibly memory cells re-expressing CD45RA. A power law was followed by TCR abundance, with an exponent that differed between naive and memory subsets but was consistent across the three individuals. In both CD4 and CD8 cells, a rise in Gini index and a fall in Shannon and inverse Simpson diversity were observed from naive through CM, EM and EMRA. The repertoire findings for the naive and memory subsets could not be validated, as no ground truth was available.

From the second PCR step onward, the TCR alpha chain libraries and the TCR beta chain libraries were amplified separately. To determine each donor's CMV status, fresh PBMCs were stimulated overnight with CMV viral lysate, and IFNgamma production from CD4+ T cells was then assessed. Using Miltenyi beads, CD4 T cells were first positively selected, and CD8 T cells were then positively selected from the CD4-negative fraction. After staining for CD3, CD4, CD8, CD45RA, CD27 and a live/dead dye, cells were sorted on a BD Aria II into four subsets based on CD45RA and CD27. Blood was obtained from a few healthy volunteers, and the blood from each volunteer was fractionated into CD4 and CD8 T cells and subsequently into four differentiation subsets. Around 130 ml of peripheral blood was taken from each donor, and PBMC were separated by density-gradient centrifugation on Ficoll-Paque PLUS. After sorting, cells were lysed in RLT buffer, RNA was extracted using a Qiagen RNeasy kit, and the extracted RNA was stored at -80 degrees C.

The library relied on UMI-ligation and nested PCR. To cover both TRBC1 and TRBC2, the beta constant-region primer consisted of an equimolar mix of two oligonucleotides. The ligated cDNA went through four rounds of PCR with nested alpha and beta constant-region primers together with the SP2 primer. A single-stranded oligonucleotide bearing the SP2 primer plus a 12-nucleotide UMI was ligated onto the 3' end of the cDNA by T4 RNA ligase 1. The ligation reaction was kept at 16 degrees C for roughly 19-25 hours. To avoid over-amplification, PCR2 was usually performed as a SYBR Green qPCR and halted once a predetermined threshold was reached. All purifications after the first were performed with Agencourt AMPure XP magnetic beads. Library amounts were measured by Qubit and library quality was assessed on a TapeStation, where the main peak was expected at around 650 bp. Pooled libraries were sequenced on an Illumina MiSeq using v2 2x251 paired-end kits, and typically roughly 0.95-2.2 million reads were obtained per sample. Each sample library was pooled at approximately 4 nM, and roughly 5-8% PhiX was included to improve cluster recognition. In the paper's pipeline: Decombinator assigned V and J genes to Demultiplexor-processed FASTQ reads by tag matching, allowing a single base-pair mismatch. UMIs were used by Collapsinator to correct both sequencing errors and frequency errors arising from PCR heterogeneity. TCRs were translated and CDR3s were extracted from the conserved cysteine to the FGXG phenylalanine by CDR3Translator, with non-productive sequences being flagged. Repertoires were subsampled to equal numbers of UMI-defined TCRs before Gini, Shannon entropy and inverse Simpson indices were calculated. Within the linear range, a power law was fitted to clonotype abundance distributions using maximum likelihood. When run on a single naive CD8 sample, MIGEC and the pipeline yielded similar UMI counts, similar unique TCR numbers and similar clonal distributions. In one analysis, naive TCRs that were also found in any memory subset of the same donor were excluded from the naive repertoire. Repertoires were searched for about 7,000 CMV-associated CDR3 sequences compiled from VDJdb and a published dataset. The public sequencing data were trimmed at Q25 with fastp and processed into clonotypes with MiXCR by TCRdb, which kept only in-frame beta chains. CDR3 protein sequences are deduplicated, and each keeps its most common genes and DNA. TCRdb, not the original authors, processed these V and J calls. Across this sample there are approximately 100,000 distinct CDR3 sequences, with roughly 14% seen only once. 2.5% to 3% of the sample is held by the ten biggest clonotypes.

Based on the germline V gene (reference sequence), the CDR1 and CDR2 sequences are LNHDA and SQIVND. The CDR3 measures 15 amino acids from cysteine to phenylalanine. Kept here is only the CDR3 DNA, which spans 45 bases and is read in frame from base 1. From V the trimming removes 5 bases and from J it removes 1 base, while the gene matches leave 3 bases of the junction unaccounted for. A note on this clonotype: The antigen this receptor binds is unknown. No much larger clonotype is one base removed from it; base qualities were not supplied.

This TCR was sampled from a human donor in good health. Material: naive CD8+ T cells from blood. The cell subset or site label here, explained by the study, means: naive T cells, CD45RA high CD27+. The rearrangement joined TRBV19 to TRBJ2-1; a stretch of 9 junction bases matches TRBD2. The nucleotide sequence is given as TGTGCCAGTAGTTTTAGCGGGAGTTCCTACAATGAGCAGTTCTTC. This is translated as CASSFSGSSYNEQFF.